The present T cell receptor beta chain was sequenced within a study of PD-1 blockade in classical Hodgkin lymphoma. General study results and limits: Newly diagnosed patients reportedly had lower baseline TCR diversity than healthy donors.

Time point of the sample: cycle 4 day 1 (C4D1), after five to seven weeks of nivolumab. Each patient's relapse followed autologous stem cell transplantation, and brentuximab vedotin exposure varied. TCRdb's table, derived via immunoSEQ multiplex PCR, lists solely in-frame clones and lacks some. The sample has tens of thousands of clones, over 65% seen once. On this clone itself: Its antigen is undetermined.

The ends were cut back, 6 bases at V and 8 bases at J, with 10 bases in the middle. Germline values: CDR1 MNHEY, CDR2 SVGAGI. The CDR3 loop spans 11 amino acids. The sequence derives from a human donor with classical Hodgkin lymphoma. The chain couples TRBV6-5 to TRBJ1-1, with D unclear. This sample comprised peripheral blood mononuclear cells (PBMCs), obtained before the fourth cycle of nivolumab. The CDR3 here is CASSKTGEAFF. For the CDR3, the DNA is TGTGCCAGCAGCAAGACTGGGGAAGCTTTCTTT.